Below, 20 T cell receptor beta chains from the same sample are listed, as sequenced in a study of control samples from healthy donors and cancer patients. Profiling relied on immunoSEQ multiplex PCR, and the TCRdb table lists in-frame clones only, not all of them. This sample has over 200,000 clones; over 75% occur once, and the top ten carry roughly 14%. Sample: PBMCs. The receptor source for this set is a woman aged 60 to 75 with lung cancer.

This clone was seen a handful of times. V and J are TRBV11-3 and TRBJ1-6; D call uncertain. The ends were cut back, 2 bases at V and 5 bases at J, with 4 bases in the middle. This CDR3 region has 13 residues. From germline, CDR1 is SGHNT and CDR2 YENEEA. CDR3 residues: CASSLNNNSPLHF. The CDR3 nucleotides are TGTGCCAGCAGCTTAAATAATAATTCACCCCTCCACTTT. The variable domain in full, with the rest retrieved from reference TRBV11-3 and TRBJ1-6, is EAGVVQSPRYKIIEKKQPVAFWCNPISGHNTLYWYLQNLGQGPELLIRYENEEAVDDSQLPKDRFSAERLKGVDSTLKIQPAELGDSAVYLCASSLNNNSPLHFGNGTRLTVT.

The rearrangement uses TRBV3-1 (or the pseudogene TRBV3-2) and TRBJ1-2, with 9 bases lining up with TRBD1. The V segment lost 5 bases and the J segment 3 bases; nucleotides outside the gene matches: 7. This CDR3 has 15 amino acids. Germline lookup yields CDR1 LGHDT and CDR2 YNNKEL (reference sequence). The CDR3 reads CASSDRTGAHYGYTF. The CDR3, as DNA: TGTGCCAGCAGCGACCGGACAGGGGCGCACTATGGCTACACCTTC.

This sequence joins TRBV3-1 (or the pseudogene TRBV3-2) and TRBJ1-4; no clear D. The CDR3 runs to 17 residues. In germline, CDR1 is LGHDT, CDR2 YNNKEL (reference sequence). Between the trimmed V and J ends, which lost 1 base and 0 bases, there was a span of 12 bases. The chain's CDR3 is CASSQGTGSTTNEKLFF. As DNA, the CDR3 is TGTGCCAGCAGCCAAGGGACCGGGTCTACAACTAATGAAAAACTGTTTTTT.

This clone has only one observation. This chain uses TRBV6-1 with TRBJ1-6, with unresolved D. V gave up 3 bases and J gave up 0 bases, with 3 bases separating them. Germline V gene lookup returns CDR1 MNHNS and CDR2 SASEGT. The CDR3 runs 14 residues. CDR3 in DNA: TGTGCCAGCAGTGAGAGCTCCTATAATTCACCCCTCCACTTT. It translates to CASSESSYNSPLHF.

This clone was recorded a few times. This rearrangement joins TRBV5-4 to TRBJ1-4; D remains unclear. Germline CDR1 reads SGHNT; CDR2 reads YYREEE (reference sequence). V was cut by 4 bases and J by 8 bases, with 12 bases left in between. This CDR3 has 13 residues. CDR3 loop: CASSQMTDEKLFF. CDR3 DNA: TGTGCCAGCAGCCAGATGACGGACGAAAAACTGTTTTTT.

Only one count was recorded for this clone. The genes are TRBV3-1 (or the pseudogene TRBV3-2) and TRBJ1-4, with no clear D. The CDR3 loop spans 18 amino acids. Trimming pared 2 bases from V and 10 bases from J, leaving 26 bases between. The germline CDR1 and CDR2 sequences are LGHDT and YNNKEL (reference sequence). The CDR3 here is CASSQKYSGRREEGKLFF. CDR3 nucleotide sequence: TGTGCCAGCAGCCAAAAGTACTCCGGACGGAGAGAAGAGGGAAAACTGTTTTTT.

The rearrangement joins TRBV6-5 to TRBJ1-2, with D perhaps TRBD1 (5 bases). V gave up 7 bases and J gave up 2 bases, with 14 bases separating them. Germline V gene sequence: CDR1 MNHEY, CDR2 SVGAGI. The CDR3 totals 14 residues. CDR3 nucleotides: TGTGCCAGCACTCCCGGACGGGACAACTATGGCTACACCTTC. Translated, it gives CASTPGRDNYGYTF.

The CDR3 DNA sequence: TGTGCCAGCAGGCAAATCCAAGGGGGCCTAGGGTATGGCTACACCTTC. It translates to CASRQIQGGLGYGYTF. The rearrangement links TRBV13 to TRBJ1-2; TRBD1 matches at 7 bases. Germline V CDR1 and CDR2: PRHDT, FYEKMQ (reference sequence). The CDR3 is 16 residues long. J was trimmed by 5 bases and V by 6 bases; bases with no gene match: 15.

This clone was found a few times. The genes are TRBV5-6 and TRBJ2-7; no clear D. Germline V gives CDR1 SGHDT, CDR2 YYEEEE. The CDR3 has 13 amino acids. The V end was cut by 4 bases, the J end by 1 base, with 9 bases between. The chain's CDR3 is CASSPTGSYEQYF. CDR3 coding DNA: TGTGCCAGCAGCCCTACCGGGTCCTACGAGCAGTACTTC.

The rearrangement uses TRBV7-8 and TRBJ2-2; D is unresolved. The CDR3 runs to 14 residues. Germline V gene sequence: CDR1 SGHVS, CDR2 FQNEAQ. V lost 6 bases and J 0 bases, leaving 8 bases between the germline ends. CDR3: CASSGLTNTGELFF. As DNA, the CDR3 is TGTGCCAGCAGTGGCTTAACGAACACCGGGGAGCTGTTTTTT.

This clone was counted between two and nine times. V and J are TRBV10-3 and TRBJ1-2; 9 nucleotides match TRBD1. Losses at the gene ends were 4 bases for V and 7 bases for J; bases not matched to a gene: 4. The length of the CDR3 is 13 residues. CDR1 is ENHRY, CDR2 SYGVKD, per germline. The DNA for the CDR3 is TGTGCCATCAGTGGGGGGACAGGGAGTGGCTACACCTTC. Amino acid sequence: CAISGGTGSGYTF.

This clone has just one count. V usage is TRBV27 and J usage is TRBJ2-3; 8 bases line up with TRBD1. Germline CDR1 is MNHEY and CDR2 is SMNVEV (reference sequence). The CDR3 covers 16 residues. V was clipped by 5 bases and J by 5 bases; unmatched bases: 12. CDR3 DNA sequence: TGTGCCAGCAGTCGATTTGGACAGGGTGGGCAAGATACGCAGTATTTT. Protein product: CASSRFGQGGQDTQYF.

This chain joins TRBV25-1 and TRBJ2-1; 7 bases agree with TRBD2. The CDR3 has 14 amino acids. Germline V CDR1 and CDR2: MGHDK, SYGVNS. J was trimmed by 7 bases and V by 4 bases; bases with no gene match: 7. CDR3 amino acids: CASSVRDYQNEQFF. The DNA of the CDR3 is TGTGCCAGCAGTGTTCGGGACTACCAAAATGAGCAGTTCTTC.

This clone has only a few counts. V usage is TRBV29-1 and J usage is TRBJ1-1; no definite D call. The CDR3 has 11 residues. V lost 4 bases and J 9 bases, leaving 12 bases between the germline ends. Germline CDR1 and CDR2: SQVTM and ANQGSEA. CDR3 in DNA: TGCAGCGTTGTCCCGTTGGAACAAGCTTTCTTT. This translates into CSVVPLEQAFF.

V gene TRBV12-3 or TRBV12-4 combines with J gene TRBJ2-5, with TRBD2 as a possible D gene (6 bases). There are 13 residues in the CDR3. V lost 2 bases and J lost 5, with 9 bases in between. The CDR3 region is CASSLWRAETQYF. For the CDR3, the DNA is TGTGCCAGCAGTTTATGGAGGGCGGAGACCCAGTACTTC.

This chain joins TRBV30 and TRBJ2-6; D is ambiguous. Germline CDR1 reads GTSNPN; CDR2 reads SVGIG (reference sequence). With 1 base removed from V and 2 bases from J, the gap between germline ends came to 18 bases. CDR3 length: 18 amino acids. In DNA form, the CDR3 reads TGTGCCTGGAGTGCGCATGGACCCCTTCCTGCTGGGGCCAACGTCCTGACTTTC. Translated: CAWSAHGPLPAGANVLTF. The full variable domain, completed using reference TRBV30 and TRBJ2-6, is SQTIHQWPATLVQPVGSPLSLECTVEGTSNPNLYWYRQAAGRGLQLLFYSVGIGQISSEVPQNLSASRPQDRQFILSSKKLLLSDSGFYLCAWSAHGPLPAGANVLTFGAGSRLTVL.

The rearrangement uses TRBV5-1 and TRBJ1-4, with D unresolved. V lost 0 bases and J lost 0, with 3 bases in between. Germline V gives CDR1 SGHRS, CDR2 YFSETQ. This CDR3 is built from 14 residues. In DNA form, the CDR3 reads TGCGCCAGCAGCTTGGGTCCAACTAATGAAAAACTGTTTTTT. This sequence encodes CASSLGPTNEKLFF.

The CDR3 DNA follows: TGCAGTGCTAGTCTGTCGGGGGGGCGTGTAGATACGCAGTATTTT. This translates into CSASLSGGRVDTQYF. This chain uses TRBV20-1 with TRBJ2-3; the match to TRBD2 covers 8 bases. The germline CDR1 and CDR2 sequences are DFQATT and SNEGSKA (reference sequence). The CDR3 sequence is 15 residues long. With V trimmed by 3 bases and J by 5 bases, 10 bases remained unmatched.

The rearrangement joins TRBV6-5 to TRBJ2-7; a weak D match, TRBD1 (6 bases). With 6 bases removed from V and 6 bases from J, the gap between germline ends came to 18 bases. CDR1 is MNHEY and CDR2 is SVGAGI in the germline V gene. CDR3 size: 14 residues. The CDR3 coding sequence is TGTGCCAGCAGCTCACAGGGCGGCTTGGGCGAGCAGTACTTC. It specifies CASSSQGGLGEQYF.

This clone was counted a few times. The chain has TRBV19 and TRBJ1-2; tentatively, D is TRBD1 (6 bases). Germline CDR1 is LNHDA and CDR2 is SQIVND (reference sequence). V was pared by 5 bases and J by 8 bases, with 15 bases between. CDR3 length: 13 residues. The CDR3 nucleotides read TGTGCCAGTAGTGCGGGACACCCGGGAGGCTACACCTTC. Translated: CASSAGHPGGYTF.